Listed below are T cell receptor beta chains from one sample, sequenced in a study of T cell repertoires in cytomegalovirus infection. TCRdb passed the reads through MiXCR, listing each CDR3 protein once. The sample gives around 260,000 distinct CDR3 sequences, over 8% of which show up once; more than 13% is in the top ten. The sequenced sample was PBMCs. The receptors shown here come from a human donor in good health (CMV status not recorded). Some clones in this sample may be carry-over from other donors' samples. Both conserved end residues are part of each CDR3. Each record gives: CDR3 DNA, CDR3 protein, clone size, J gene, D gene, V gene. The D gene is left open where the match is weak. Rows give clone size only sometimes, using once, few, many, or a class for an expanded clone.

CDR3 DNA: TGTGCCAGCAGCTTCCAGAGCTCCTACAATGAGCAGTTCTTC; CDR3 protein: CASSFQSSYNEQFF; clone size: many; J gene: TRBJ2-1; D gene: .; V gene: TRBV7-6
CDR3 DNA: TGTGCCAGCAACCCCTTCTCGGGACAGGGGTCCTACGAGCAGTACTTC; CDR3 protein: CASNPFSGQGSYEQYF; clone size: many; J gene: TRBJ2-7; D gene: TRBD1; V gene: TRBV28
CDR3 DNA: TGTGCCAGCAACCCCCTAGGGGGGGGCCAGAGGGGGGGCCGGGAGACCCGGTACTTC; CDR3 protein: CASNPLGGGQRGGRETRYF; clone size: .; J gene: TRBJ2-5; D gene: .; V gene: TRBV6-6
CDR3 DNA: TGTGCCAGCCATTTGTGGGGATATGGCTACACCTTC; CDR3 protein: CASHLWGYGYTF; clone size: many; J gene: TRBJ1-2; D gene: .; V gene: TRBV7-2
CDR3 DNA: TGTGCCAGCAGCTTACGGGGGGTGGGGACATCCACAGATACGCAGTATTTT; CDR3 protein: CASSLRGVGTSTDTQYF; clone size: many; J gene: TRBJ2-3; D gene: .; V gene: TRBV7-2
CDR3 DNA: TGTGCCAGCAGCCCAGGCCTTACGCGGGGGGGCACAGATACGCAGTATTTT; CDR3 protein: CASSPGLTRGGTDTQYF; clone size: many; J gene: TRBJ2-3; D gene: TRBD2; V gene: TRBV7-2
CDR3 DNA: TGTGCCAGCAGCGTACGCCGACACCTGGGCGAGCAGTACTTC; CDR3 protein: CASSVRRHLGEQYF; clone size: few; J gene: TRBJ2-7; D gene: .; V gene: TRBV5-5
CDR3 DNA: TGCAGTGCCGTAGCGGGAGGCAGCTACAATGAGCAGTTCTTC; CDR3 protein: CSAVAGGSYNEQFF; clone size: few; J gene: TRBJ2-1; D gene: TRBD2; V gene: TRBV20-1
CDR3 DNA: TGTGCCACCAGTGGGGAGTCTGACCGGGCTGGGTGGAATCAGCCCCAGCATTTT; CDR3 protein: CATSGESDRAGWNQPQHF; clone size: many; J gene: TRBJ1-5; D gene: .; V gene: TRBV24-1
CDR3 DNA: TGTGCCAGCCAACTAGCGGGAGCTTCCCACGAGCAGTACTTC; CDR3 protein: CASQLAGASHEQYF; clone size: .; J gene: TRBJ2-7; D gene: TRBD2; V gene: TRBV27
CDR3 DNA: TGTGCCAGTCGCCGGGACAGGGCTGATCACCGGGAGCTGTTTTTT; CDR3 protein: CASRRDRADHRELFF; clone size: .; J gene: TRBJ2-2; D gene: TRBD1; V gene: TRBV27
CDR3 DNA: TGTGCCAGCAGTTCCCAGGGGCCCCTCTATGGCTACACCTTC; CDR3 protein: CASSSQGPLYGYTF; clone size: many; J gene: TRBJ1-2; D gene: .; V gene: TRBV7-2
CDR3 DNA: TGTGCCAGCAGTTATGGGACCCGGTCTTCGGACGAGCAGTACTTC; CDR3 protein: CASSYGTRSSDEQYF; clone size: .; J gene: TRBJ2-7; D gene: .; V gene: TRBV6-5
CDR3 DNA: TGCAGTGCTAGCTTTAGCGGGGCCTCCTACAATGAGCAGTTCTTC; CDR3 protein: CSASFSGASYNEQFF; clone size: many; J gene: TRBJ2-1; D gene: TRBD2; V gene: TRBV20-1
CDR3 DNA: TGTGCCAGCAGTCAAGACAGGGGAAGCAACATTCAGTACTTC; CDR3 protein: CASSQDRGSNIQYF; clone size: many; J gene: TRBJ2-4; D gene: TRBD1; V gene: TRBV6-1
CDR3 DNA: TGTGCCAGCAGTTCCTCCGGGACACGGACCTACGAGCAGTACTTC; CDR3 protein: CASSSSGTRTYEQYF; clone size: many; J gene: TRBJ2-7; D gene: .; V gene: TRBV12-3/TRBV12-4
CDR3 DNA: TGCAGTGCGCCCAACAAGCGGGGGTTCACCGGGGAGCTGTTTTTT; CDR3 protein: CSAPNKRGFTGELFF; clone size: once; J gene: TRBJ2-2; D gene: TRBD2; V gene: TRBV20-1
CDR3 DNA: TGTGCCAGCAGTTTACCCGAGGGACTAGCTCACGAGCAGTACTTC; CDR3 protein: CASSLPEGLAHEQYF; clone size: .; J gene: TRBJ2-7; D gene: TRBD2; V gene: TRBV28
CDR3 DNA: TGTGCCAGCAGCTCCATGGGGGGGGGTTTAAAAGAGACCCAGTACTTC; CDR3 protein: CASSSMGGGLKETQYF; clone size: many; J gene: TRBJ2-5; D gene: TRBD2; V gene: TRBV7-2
CDR3 DNA: TGTGCCAGCAGCCAAGAAGCGGCCCCCCGCACAGATACGCAGTATTTT; CDR3 protein: CASSQEAAPRTDTQYF; clone size: many; J gene: TRBJ2-3; D gene: .; V gene: TRBV4-2
CDR3 DNA: TGTGCCAGCGGGGGAGGACTAGCGACCGAGCAGTACTTC; CDR3 protein: CASGGGLATEQYF; clone size: many; J gene: TRBJ2-7; D gene: TRBD2; V gene: TRBV7-8
CDR3 DNA: TGTGCCAGCAGCTTAGCTGGGGCGGGAAATTCACCCCTCCACTTT; CDR3 protein: CASSLAGAGNSPLHF; clone size: many; J gene: TRBJ1-6; D gene: .; V gene: TRBV7-6
CDR3 DNA: TGTGCCAGCAGCTTTCGACAGGGGGCCGGGGAGCTGTTTTTT; CDR3 protein: CASSFRQGAGELFF; clone size: .; J gene: TRBJ2-2; D gene: TRBD1; V gene: TRBV7-2
CDR3 DNA: TGCAGTGCTAGAGGTGGACTGTTGAATGAAAAACTGTTTTTT; CDR3 protein: CSARGGLLNEKLFF; clone size: many; J gene: TRBJ1-4; D gene: .; V gene: TRBV20-1
CDR3 DNA: TGCGCCAGCAGCTTCGGACAGGGGGCTTCCACAGATACGCAGTATTTT; CDR3 protein: CASSFGQGASTDTQYF; clone size: .; J gene: TRBJ2-3; D gene: TRBD1; V gene: TRBV4-1
CDR3 DNA: TGTGCCAGCAGAACTGGACAGGGACCGAGCGGGGAGCTGTTTTTT; CDR3 protein: CASRTGQGPSGELFF; clone size: few; J gene: TRBJ2-2; D gene: TRBD1; V gene: TRBV7-2
CDR3 DNA: TGTGCCAGCATCGGACACGTTCAAGACGAAAAACTGTTTTTT; CDR3 protein: CASIGHVQDEKLFF; clone size: .; J gene: TRBJ1-4; D gene: .; V gene: TRBV6-2/TRBV6-3
CDR3 DNA: TGTGCCAGCAGTCCCGACAGGGCGCGGGTTCAGCCCCAGCATTTT; CDR3 protein: CASSPDRARVQPQHF; clone size: .; J gene: TRBJ1-5; D gene: TRBD1; V gene: TRBV28
CDR3 DNA: TGTGCCAGCTGTCCGGGGGGCCGCACAGATACGCAGTATTTT; CDR3 protein: CASCPGGRTDTQYF; clone size: .; J gene: TRBJ2-3; D gene: .; V gene: TRBV6-1
CDR3 DNA: TGTGCCAGCAGCTTAGTTGCATTAGGGCAGGGAGCAGCTTTCTTT; CDR3 protein: CASSLVALGQGAAFF; clone size: many; J gene: TRBJ1-1; D gene: .; V gene: TRBV7-2
CDR3 DNA: TGCGCCAGCAGCCCCGGGACAGGGGGCCGGGGCTACACCTTC; CDR3 protein: CASSPGTGGRGYTF; clone size: many; J gene: TRBJ1-2; D gene: TRBD1; V gene: TRBV5-1
CDR3 DNA: TGTGCCAGCAGCTTAGCCCTAGCGGGAAGAACCGGGGAGCTGTTTTTT; CDR3 protein: CASSLALAGRTGELFF; clone size: many; J gene: TRBJ2-2; D gene: TRBD2; V gene: TRBV7-2
CDR3 DNA: TGTGCCAGCAGCTCCTCGGGGGGAGTGAGCACTGAAGCTTTCTTT; CDR3 protein: CASSSSGGVSTEAFF; clone size: many; J gene: TRBJ1-1; D gene: .; V gene: TRBV7-2
CDR3 DNA: TGTGCCAGCAGCCAAGATCGCGGGTTCTCTGGGGCCAACGTCCTGACTTTC; CDR3 protein: CASSQDRGFSGANVLTF; clone size: few; J gene: TRBJ2-6; D gene: .; V gene: TRBV4-2
CDR3 DNA: TGTGCCAGCAGTTCCCTGTACCAAGAGACCCAGTACTTC; CDR3 protein: CASSSLYQETQYF; clone size: many; J gene: TRBJ2-5; D gene: .; V gene: TRBV27
CDR3 DNA: TGTGCCAGCAGCCGCGTAGGGACTTCACCCCTCCACTTT; CDR3 protein: CASSRVGTSPLHF; clone size: few; J gene: TRBJ1-6; D gene: .; V gene: TRBV11-2
CDR3 DNA: TGTGCCAGTTTAGCGGGAGGGCCAGACGAGCAGTACTTC; CDR3 protein: CASLAGGPDEQYF; clone size: .; J gene: TRBJ2-7; D gene: TRBD2; V gene: TRBV27